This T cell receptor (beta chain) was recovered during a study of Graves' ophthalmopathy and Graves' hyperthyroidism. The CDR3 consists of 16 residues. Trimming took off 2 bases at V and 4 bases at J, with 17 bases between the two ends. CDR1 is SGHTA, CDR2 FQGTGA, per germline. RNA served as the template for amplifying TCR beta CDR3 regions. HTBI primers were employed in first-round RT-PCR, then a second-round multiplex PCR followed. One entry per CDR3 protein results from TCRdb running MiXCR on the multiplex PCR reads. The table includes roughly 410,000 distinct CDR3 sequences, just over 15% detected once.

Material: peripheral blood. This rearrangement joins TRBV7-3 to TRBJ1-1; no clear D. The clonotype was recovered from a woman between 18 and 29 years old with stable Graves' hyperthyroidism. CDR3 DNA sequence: TGTGCCAGCAGCTTAGCAGGCGGGCGGGCGGGCACTGAAGCTTTCTTT. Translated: CASSLAGGRAGTEAFF.